These 28 T cell receptor beta chains came from one sample sequenced in a study of tumor and adjacent non-tumor tissue in lung cancer. RNA was extracted from bulk tissue without any cell sorting. A modified ARM-PCR protocol with three rounds of nested PCR amplified TCRbeta. TCRdb passed the multiplex PCR reads through MiXCR, listing each CDR3 protein once. The sample lists 110,000 or so distinct CDR3 sequences, roughly 74% occurring once. Sequencing input: lung tumor tissue. Receptors originate from a woman in her fifties or sixties with non-small cell lung cancer.

Comments on this clonotype: One junction end disagrees with the germline gene, perhaps due to a read error. CDR3 sequence: CASTRIAGELFF. The CDR3 region has the DNA TGCGCTAGCACTAGAATTGCCGGGGAGCTGTTTTTT. The chain couples TRBV10-1 to TRBJ2-2; possibly TRBD2 for D (5 bases). The CDR3 length is 12 residues. CDR1 is WNHNN and CDR2 is SYGVQD in the germline V gene (reference sequence).

About this clonotype itself: A much larger clonotype is one base distant, so this may be a read error. This chain uses TRBV12-3 or TRBV12-4 with TRBJ1-2; D unresolved. This CDR3 has 16 amino acids. Trimming left V 7 bases short and J 7 bases short, with 25 bases between. The DNA of the CDR3 is TGTGCCAGCACCCTAAGCTCAGTGTCGGGGTTTGTTGGCTACACCTTC. Translation: CASTLSSVSGFVGYTF.

Details on this clonotype: This likely comes from a read error, as the CDR3 has no conserved phenylalanine or tryptophan at its end. This chain connects TRBV12-3 or TRBV12-4 to TRBJ2-1; D gene ambiguous. CDR3 length: 15 amino acids. Trimming took 3 bases from V and 4 from J, leaving 13 bases between them. The CDR3 region is CASSFKLGMYNEQFS. In DNA form, the CDR3 reads TGTGCCAGCAGTTTCAAGCTGGGAATGTACAATGAGCAGTTCTCC.

In the case of this clonotype: A much larger clone lies a single base off, so this may be a read error. This chain joins TRBV4-1 and TRBJ2-7; D is perhaps TRBD1 (6 bases). CDR3 length: 14 amino acids. Germline V lookup: CDR1 MGHRA, CDR2 YSYEKL. The CDR3 protein is CASSQGRGSYVQYF. The CDR3 nucleotides are TGCGCCAGCAGCCAAGGCAGGGGATCCTACGTGCAGTACTTC.

The count of this clonotype is one. The chain employs TRBV10-3 and TRBJ2-5; D call uncertain. V was trimmed by 6 bases and J by 5 bases, leaving 16 bases between them. Germline V gene sequence: CDR1 ENHRY, CDR2 SYGVKD. The CDR3 contains 14 residues. The CDR3 sequence: CAISQAPGFETQYF. DNA of the CDR3: TGTGCCATCAGCCAGGCACCCGGGTTTGAGACCCAGTACTTC.

This clonotype was picked up one time. V is TRBV11-2 and J is TRBJ2-1; possible D gene TRBD2, 7 bases. Germline CDR1 and CDR2: SGHAT and FQNNGV. This CDR3 comprises 15 residues. V was shortened by 5 bases and J by 7 bases, with 18 bases between the two germline ends. The CDR3 DNA reads TGTGCCAGCAGCATGGGGGGGGGCCGAAGGAATGAGCAGTTCTTC. This sequence encodes CASSMGGGRRNEQFF.

About this clonotype: Mismatch with germline at one junction end may stem from a read error. The chain employs TRBV11-2 and TRBJ2-7, with TRBD2 matching over 8 bases. Germline lookup yields CDR1 SGHAT and CDR2 FQNNGV. The CDR3 is 14 amino acids. The CDR3 DNA reads TGTGCCAGCAGCAATAACGGGGGGGCCGTCGAGCAGCACTTC. Its protein is CASSNNGGAVEQHF.

On this clonotype itself: Here the CDR3 omits its conserved ending phenylalanine or tryptophan, so a read error is the likely source. The chain joins TRBV20-1 to TRBJ1-1; possibly TRBD1 for D (6 bases). Germline CDR1 and CDR2: DFQATT and SNEGSKA (reference sequence). The CDR3 covers 14 residues. V lost 0 bases, J lost 4 bases, and 12 bases lay in between. This chain's CDR3 is CSARDLTGITEAFL. The CDR3 bases are TGCAGTGCTAGAGACCTTACAGGGATCACTGAAGCTTTCCTT.

The rearrangement joins TRBV20-1 to TRBJ1-2; TRBD1 matches 8 bases. The CDR3 totals 16 residues. Germline V gives CDR1 DFQATT, CDR2 SNEGSKA (reference sequence). After removal of 6 bases from V and 3 bases from J, the junction contained 15 bases not matched to a gene. The CDR3 DNA sequence: TGCAGTGCCCGCAGGGACAGGACCCTTTCCTACTATGGCTACACCTTC. Residues: CSARRDRTLSYYGYTF.

In the case of this clonotype: The junction does not match germline at one end; this may be a read error. This chain links TRBV5-4 with TRBJ1-1; no firm D call. Germline V gives CDR1 SGHNT, CDR2 YYREEE (reference sequence). The CDR3 consists of 12 residues. CDR3 coding DNA: TGTGCCAGCAGCGACCATAACACTGAAGCTCTCTTT. Protein product: CASSDHNTEALF.

On this clonotype: The germline gene is not matched at one end of the junction; a read error may be the cause. The CDR3 sequence: CAGSLRGAQNIQYF. The CDR3 region has the DNA TGTGCCGGCAGCCTCCGGGGGGCCCAAAACATTCAGTACTTC. The chain links TRBV4-2 to TRBJ2-4; D is possibly TRBD2 (7 bases). Germline lookup yields CDR1 LGHNA and CDR2 YNFKEQ. The CDR3 has 14 residues.

Regarding this clonotype: One base away lies a much larger clone, so this may be a sequencing read error. The chain uses TRBV12-3 or TRBV12-4 and TRBJ2-4; D is unclear. This CDR3 spans 14 amino acids. Trimming cost V 7 bases and J 0 bases, with 10 bases left between them. CDR3 residues: CASTSNLAKNIQYF. The CDR3 bases are TGTGCCAGCACCTCTAACTTAGCCAAAAACATTCAGTACTTC.

With respect to this clonotype: A read error may explain this, as a much larger clone is one base away. The chain links TRBV4-1 to TRBJ2-5, with D perhaps matching TRBD1 or TRBD2 (5 bases each). With 0 bases removed from V and 4 bases from J, the gap between germline ends came to 24 bases. The germline V gene encodes CDR1 MGHRA and CDR2 YSYEKL. The CDR3 is 19 amino acids. The CDR3 DNA reads TGCGCCAGCAGCCAAGATAAAAGTGGAGCGTGGGGGAGAAGAGAGACCCAGTACTTC. This codes for CASSQDKSGAWGRRETQYF.

This clonotype was found a few times. A much larger clone lies a single base off, so this may be a read error. The chain joins TRBV10-3 to TRBJ1-5; D possibly corresponds to TRBD1 (5 bases). There are 16 residues in the CDR3. CDR1 and CDR2 (germline): ENHRY, SYGVKD. CDR3 in DNA: TGTGCGACCATGACCCCGAGCAGGGTGGGAGATCAGCCCCAGCATTTT. Amino acid sequence: CATMTPSRVGDQPQHF.

The table lists this clonotype with a count of one. One junction end disagrees with the germline gene, perhaps due to a read error. V gene TRBV10-1 combines with J gene TRBJ2-5; perhaps D is TRBD1 or TRBD2 (6 bases each). Germline CDR1 WNHNN, CDR2 SYGVQD (reference sequence). The CDR3 runs 13 residues. This CDR3 is CASRDRLAETQYF. DNA of the CDR3: TGCGCCAGCCGTGACAGGCTAGCGGAGACCCAGTACTTC.

As regards this clonotype: One junction end disagrees with the germline gene, perhaps due to a read error. CDR3 sequence: CTSNPRLAGESTGELFF. CDR3 coding DNA: TGTACCAGCAACCCGCGATTAGCGGGAGAATCCACCGGGGAGCTGTTTTTT. The gene calls are TRBV11-1 and TRBJ2-2; 9 nucleotides agree with TRBD2. Germline loops: CDR1 SGHAT, CDR2 FQDESV (reference sequence). The CDR3 sequence is 17 residues long.

This clonotype was counted once. At one end the junction does not follow the germline gene, possibly because of a read error. The chain is built from TRBV11-2 and TRBJ2-7; TRBD2 matches at 8 bases. The J call may be in error: the DNA end matches TRBJ2-1 better. The CDR3 consists of 15 residues. The germline gives CDR1 SGHAT, CDR2 FQNNGV. CDR3 loop: CASSYGTSGGYEQFF. CDR3 coding DNA: TGCGCCAGCAGCTATGGGACTAGTGGGGGCTACGAGCAGTTCTTC.

Concerning this clonotype: A read error may produce the germline difference seen at one junction end. CDR3 nucleotide sequence: TGTGTCAGCAGCCCGCGACTAGCAGGAGAATCCACCGGCGAGCTGTTTTTT. As protein: CVSSPRLAGESTGELFF. The chain combines TRBV11-1 with TRBJ2-2; 7 nucleotides line up with TRBD2. The CDR3 runs to 17 residues. Germline CDR1 and CDR2: SGHAT and FQDESV (reference sequence).

A remark on this clonotype: One end of the junction is discordant with germline, which a read error may explain. The V and J genes are TRBV6-6 and TRBJ2-2; TRBD2 agrees at 8 bases. CDR1 MNHNY and CDR2 SVGAGI come from the germline V gene (reference sequence). The CDR3 consists of 16 residues. The CDR3 loop is CASTDSGVPITAELFF. CDR3 DNA sequence: TGTGCCAGCACGGATAGCGGGGTACCGATCACCGCGGAGTTGTTTTTT.

The chain is built from TRBV4-3 and TRBJ2-5; 10 nucleotides agree with TRBD2. The V and J ends lost 3 bases and 10 bases, in that order; junction bases with no gene match: 23. The CDR3 runs to 19 residues. Looked up from germline, CDR1 is LGHNA and CDR2 is YSLEER. The CDR3 spells CASSHVFPASGSFGGDQYF. CDR3 coding DNA: TGCGCCAGCAGCCATGTTTTCCCGGCTAGCGGGAGTTTCGGCGGAGACCAGTACTTC.

This rearrangement joins TRBV11-2 to TRBJ2-7; weak D call: TRBD1 (5 bases). Germline CDR1 SGHAT, CDR2 FQNNGV. The CDR3 covers 12 residues. The DNA of the CDR3 is TGTACCGGCAGCGCCGACAGATACGAGCAGTACTTC. Translation gives CTGSADRYEQYF.

Turning to this clonotype: One junction end does not reproduce the germline sequence, and a read error may be involved. V gene TRBV11-2 combines with J gene TRBJ2-1, with no clear D. The CDR3 runs 16 residues. Germline loops: CDR1 SGHAT, CDR2 FQNNGV. The CDR3 loop is CASSFNPCDQQNEEFF. The CDR3 DNA sequence: TGTGCCAGCAGCTTTAATCCATGCGATCAACAGAATGAGGAGTTCTTC. The full variable domain, with the rest looked up from reference TRBV11-2 and TRBJ2-1, is EAGVAQSPRYKIIEKRQSVAFWCNPISGHATLYWYQQILGQGPKLLIQFQNNGVVDDSQLPKDRFSAERLKGVDSTLKIQPAKLEDSAVYLCASSFNPCDQQNEEFFGPGTRLTVL.

A note on this clonotype: A single base separates this from a much larger clone, so it may be a read error. The rearrangement joins TRBV12-3 or TRBV12-4 to TRBJ1-1, with D possibly being TRBD1 (5 bases). Trimming pared 8 bases from V and 5 bases from J, leaving 21 bases between. The CDR3 covers 15 residues. The CDR3 coding sequence is TGTGCCAGCGGGGAGAGGGGAAGAGTGGTAACTGAAGCTTTCTTT. Its protein is CASGERGRVVTEAFF.

On this clonotype: The junction departs from the called germline gene at one end, perhaps through a read error. The chain carries TRBV11-3 and TRBJ2-3, with 10 bases that match TRBD1. CDR3 length: 15 residues. Germline V lookup: CDR1 SGHNT, CDR2 YENEEA. CDR3 DNA: TGTGCCAGCAGCCCAGGGACAGGGGAGACAGATAAGCAGTATTTT. As protein: CASSPGTGETDKQYF.

For this clonotype: Given a much more abundant clone one base away, this may be a read error. CDR3: CANSWTPGLEAFF. CDR3 in DNA: TGTGCCAACAGTTGGACACCGGGACTAGAAGCTTTCTTT. V usage is TRBV6-2 or TRBV6-3 and J usage is TRBJ1-1; maybe TRBD1 (5 bases). This CDR3 contains 13 residues. Germline assignment: CDR1 MNHEY and CDR2 SVGEGT.

This clonotype was detected ten times or more. The J gene is TRBJ1-1, the V gene TRBV5-4; D is perhaps TRBD1 (5 bases). The CDR3 is 14 residues long. Trimming stripped 4 bases from V and 3 bases from J, with 13 bases between. The germline V gene has CDR1 SGHNT and CDR2 YYREEE (reference sequence). The DNA for the CDR3 is TGTGCCAGCAGCCCGGTAAAAGGGGACACTGAAGCTTTCTTT. Encoded protein: CASSPVKGDTEAFF.

As regards this clonotype: This clone may be a read error of a much larger clone one base away. This chain's CDR3 is CVSSAPGLALDEQYF. The CDR3 bases are TGTGTCAGCAGCGCTCCGGGACTAGCGCTAGACGAGCAGTACTTC. The V call is TRBV5-4, the J call TRBJ2-7; 10 positions agree with TRBD2. The CDR3 consists of 15 residues. Germline V gene sequence: CDR1 SGHNT, CDR2 YYREEE (reference sequence).

The genes are TRBV7-8 and TRBJ2-3; possible D gene TRBD1, 6 bases. This CDR3 has 17 amino acids. Germline CDR1 SGHVS, CDR2 FQNEAQ. With 5 bases removed from V and 0 bases from J, the gap between germline ends came to 18 bases. The CDR3 nucleotides are TGTGCCAGCAGCCCGGGGCCAGGGACAACTAGCACAGATACGCAGTATTTT. Translated: CASSPGPGTTSTDTQYF. Using reference TRBV7-8 and TRBJ2-3 for the parts outside the CDR3, the full variable domain is GAGVSQSPRYKVAKRGQDVALRCDPISGHVSLFWYQQALGQGPEFLTYFQNEAQLDKSGLPSDRFFAERPEGSVSTLKIQRTQQEDSAVYLCASSPGPGTTSTDTQYFGPGTRLTVL.